This T cell receptor beta chain was observed in a study of beta chain features in type 1 diabetes. Heparinised blood was drawn once per donor, averaging about 0.11 L. Germline CDR1 LNHNV, CDR2 YYDKDF (reference sequence). This CDR3 is built from 16 residues. The sequenced template was cDNA made from the entire isolated RNA. The table came from immunoSEQ multiplex PCR; TCRdb's copy has only in-frame clones and leaves some out. The profile covers about 140,000 clones, with 6.9% appearing a single time and 1.1% to 1.5% taken by the ten largest. Study findings and constraints: A greater similarity of naive, central memory and Treg TCRB repertoires was seen among patients than among healthy donors. For patients and controls alike, PCR might favor shorter templates to the same degree.

This clone was found a few times. The antigen is not known. The sample taken for sequencing was central memory CD4+ T cells from blood. This sequence was found in a woman aged 25 to 45 in good health. The chain is built from TRBV15 and TRBJ2-5; D perhaps matches TRBD2 (5 bases). The J call may not be correct, given that the DNA end is closer to TRBJ2-7. In DNA form, the CDR3 reads TGTGCCACCAGCCGACGGACGGGCGGGCGCTCCTACGAGCAGTACTTC. As protein: CATSRRTGGRSYEQYF.